Sequencing of this T cell receptor beta chain was carried out in a study of CD8 T cells in Susac syndrome. Matching for age and sex applied to the controls, who were healthy donors. Negative isolation yielded the CD8+ and CD4+ T cells, while FACS enriched the TEMRA cells. RNA was extracted with the RNeasy kit, and a quantity of roughly 0.5 to 1 ug was reverse transcribed using random hexamers. Amplification of TCR beta CDR3 by immunoSEQ multiplex PCR spanned 54 Vbeta and 13 Jbeta. Using its own MiXCR run on the immunoSEQ multiplex PCR reads, TCRdb lists one record per CDR3 protein. Found here are about 160,000 distinct CDR3 sequences, 92% of them singletons; the top ten hold roughly 0.08%. Looked up from germline, CDR1 is SQVTM and CDR2 is ANQGSEA. V was shortened by 0 bases and J by 4 bases, with 9 bases between the two germline ends. This CDR3 has 13 residues.

The TCR originated in a human donor in good health. J is TRBJ1-2 and V is TRBV29-1; no clear D. Material: CD4+ T cells from PBMCs. The CDR3, as DNA: TGCAGCGTTGAAGATCCAGCTTTCTATGGCTACACCTTC. This translates into CSVEDPAFYGYTF.